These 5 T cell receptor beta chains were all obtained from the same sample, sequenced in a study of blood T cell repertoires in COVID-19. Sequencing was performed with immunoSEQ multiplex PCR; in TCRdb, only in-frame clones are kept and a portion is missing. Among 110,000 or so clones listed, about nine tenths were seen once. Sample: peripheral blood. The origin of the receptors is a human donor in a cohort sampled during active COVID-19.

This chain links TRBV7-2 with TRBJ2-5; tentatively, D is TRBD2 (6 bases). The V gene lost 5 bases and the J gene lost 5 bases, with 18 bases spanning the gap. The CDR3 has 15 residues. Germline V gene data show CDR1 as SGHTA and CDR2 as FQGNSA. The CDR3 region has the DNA TGTGCCAGCAGCGTTCCGGGACTCCGGGGGGAGACCCAGTACTTC. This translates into CASSVPGLRGETQYF.

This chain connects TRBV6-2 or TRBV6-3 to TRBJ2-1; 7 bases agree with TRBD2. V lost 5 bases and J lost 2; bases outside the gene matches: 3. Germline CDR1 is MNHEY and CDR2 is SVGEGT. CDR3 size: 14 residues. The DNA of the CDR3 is TGTGCCAGCAGTCAAAGCGGGGCCTACAATGAGCAGTTCTTC. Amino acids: CASSQSGAYNEQFF.

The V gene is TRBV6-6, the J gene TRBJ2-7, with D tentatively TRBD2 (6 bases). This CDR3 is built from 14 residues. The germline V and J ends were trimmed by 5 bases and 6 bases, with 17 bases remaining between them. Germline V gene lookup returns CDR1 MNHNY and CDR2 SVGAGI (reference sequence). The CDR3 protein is CASSLQARSGEQYF. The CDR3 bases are TGTGCCAGCAGTCTCCAGGCTCGTAGCGGCGAGCAGTACTTC.

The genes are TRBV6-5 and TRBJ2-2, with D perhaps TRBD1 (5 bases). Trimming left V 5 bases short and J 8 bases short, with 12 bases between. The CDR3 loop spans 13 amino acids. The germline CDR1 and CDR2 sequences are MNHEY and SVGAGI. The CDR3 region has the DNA TGTGCCAGCAGTCGACAGCCGGAGGGGGAGCTGTTTTTT. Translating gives CASSRQPEGELFF.

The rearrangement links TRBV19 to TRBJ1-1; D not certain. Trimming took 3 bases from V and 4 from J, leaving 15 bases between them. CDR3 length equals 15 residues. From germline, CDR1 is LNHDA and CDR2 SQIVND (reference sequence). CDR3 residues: CASSIVTSRGTEAFF. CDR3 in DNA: TGTGCCAGTAGTATTGTGACCTCGCGGGGCACTGAAGCTTTCTTT.